These T cell receptor beta chains were read from a single sample in a study of glioma-infiltrating T cells after dendritic cell vaccination. The protocol was immunoSEQ multiplex PCR, while the TCRdb copy is restricted to in-frame clones and leaves out a portion. The table lists roughly 23,000 clones, 79% of them singletons. The sequenced sample was blood, obtained before dendritic cell vaccination. The receptors come from a human donor with glioblastoma. Both conserved end residues are part of each CDR3. The D gene is left open where the match is weak. Not every row has a clone size; where given, it reads once, few, many or a size class.

clone_size,d_call,j_call,v_call,cdr3_nt,cdr3_aa
.,.,TRBJ2-5,TRBV5-1,TGCGCCAGCAGCCTGGATAGTCGGGGGGAGACCCAGTACTTC,CASSLDSRGETQYF
few,TRBD2,TRBJ2-7,TRBV4-1,TGCGCCAGCAGCCATGTCGGACTAGCGGTTGCCTACGAGCAGTACTTC,CASSHVGLAVAYEQYF
few,.,TRBJ2-5,TRBV27,TGTGCCAGCAGTTTCGGCGGCCACCTCCAAGAGACCCAGTACTTC,CASSFGGHLQETQYF
medium-sized,.,TRBJ1-2,TRBV5-6,TGTGCCAGCAGCTTGGGTAGGGGGAATACCTACACCTTC,CASSLGRGNTYTF
.,TRBD2,TRBJ2-3,TRBV30,TGTGCCTGGAGTGTGGGACTAGCGGGAGCAGATACGCAGTATTTT,CAWSVGLAGADTQYF
few,.,TRBJ2-7,TRBV4-3,TGCGCCAGCAGCCAAGACGACAAGTCCGGCTACGAGCAGTACTTC,CASSQDDKSGYEQYF
.,.,TRBJ2-7,TRBV11-2,TGTGCCAGCAGCTTAGGCAGTAGCCAAACCTACGAGCAGTACTTC,CASSLGSSQTYEQYF
.,.,TRBJ1-1,TRBV6-6,TGTGCCAGCAGTCCTAACAGGGTTACGGACACTGAAGCTTTCTTT,CASSPNRVTDTEAFF
.,.,TRBJ1-2,TRBV10-3,TGTGCCATCATTAGCTATGGCTACACCTTC,CAIISYGYTF
.,.,TRBJ1-2,TRBV5-4,TGTGCCAGCAGCTTGGGGAGGATTTCTAACTATGGCTACACCTTC,CASSLGRISNYGYTF
.,TRBD2,TRBJ2-5,TRBV5-4,TGTGCCAGCAGCCCGATGCGGGGGGAGACCCAGTACTTC,CASSPMRGETQYF
.,.,TRBJ2-4,TRBV6-6,TGTGCCAGCAGGTCTATAGCCAAAAACATTCAGTACTTC,CASRSIAKNIQYF
.,TRBD1,TRBJ2-1,TRBV7-2,TGTGCCAGCAGCCTCGGGACAGGGCCTTACAATGAGCAGTTCTTC,CASSLGTGPYNEQFF
.,.,TRBJ2-3,TRBV4-1,TGCGCCAGCAGCCAAGATCCTAATCGGGGGGATACGCAGTATTTT,CASSQDPNRGDTQYF
.,.,TRBJ2-1,TRBV7-9,TGTGCCAGCAGCCCCCCGGAGCAGTTCTTC,CASSPPEQFF
.,TRBD2,TRBJ2-5,TRBV2,TGTGCCAGCAGCTTCCGACTAGCGGGGGGAGAGACCCAGTACTTC,CASSFRLAGGETQYF